Presented here are 29 T cell receptor beta chains from one specimen sequenced in a study of vaccination and CD4 T cells after COVID-19. Treatment meaning: approximately 10-day PBMC culture with coronavirus spike peptide pools or control peptides (ViraFEST assay). Sequenced with the Oncomine TCR Beta short-read assay was DNA taken from cultured CD4+ T cells. TCRdb itself ran the PCR reads through MiXCR, one entry per CDR3 protein. Of about 13,000 distinct CDR3 sequences in the sample, 61% were seen once. Their antigens remain unidentified. The sample comprised CD4+ T cells from blood, cultured in vitro. The source of these receptors is a human donor who had recovered from COVID-19.

This chain connects TRBV6-5 to TRBJ2-7; D ambiguous. This CDR3 has 15 amino acids. Trimming shortened V by 0 bases and J by 0 bases, and 9 bases separated the two germline ends. Germline loops: CDR1 MNHEY, CDR2 SVGAGI. The CDR3 DNA reads as TGTGCCAGCAGTTACTCCTTTTACTCCTCCTACGAGCAGTACTTC. Its protein product is CASSYSFYSSYEQYF.

The sample holds a few counts of this clonotype. The chain uses TRBV6-2 or TRBV6-3 and TRBJ2-7, with TRBD1 as a possible D gene (6 bases). Trimming took 7 bases from V and 2 from J, leaving 12 bases between them. Germline V CDR1 and CDR2: MNHEY, SVGEGT. This CDR3 spans 13 amino acids. The CDR3 coding sequence is TGTGCCAGCAACCAGGGGCCTACCTACGAGCAGTACTTC. Protein sequence: CASNQGPTYEQYF.

V usage is TRBV7-9 and J usage is TRBJ2-7; unclear D gene. Germline lookup yields CDR1 SEHNR and CDR2 FQNEAQ (reference sequence). V gave up 3 bases and J gave up 6 bases, with 3 bases separating them. This CDR3 region has 10 residues. The chain's CDR3 is CASSLSEQYF. DNA for the CDR3: TGTGCCAGCAGCTTGAGCGAGCAGTACTTC.

In its sample, this clonotype was seen a few times. CDR3 sequence (DNA): TGTGCCAGCAGAGAGGGGGGAAAGGGGCAGCCCCAGCATTTT. Translation: CASREGGKGQPQHF. The rearrangement uses TRBV6-2 or TRBV6-3 and TRBJ1-5, with D maybe TRBD1 (6 bases). The CDR3 loop spans 14 amino acids. Per the germline V gene, CDR1 is MNHEY and CDR2 is SVGEGT. V was trimmed by 6 bases and J by 7 bases, leaving 16 bases between them.

The chain has TRBV6-9 and TRBJ2-3, with 8 bases lining up with TRBD2. Trimming at V came to 4 bases and at J to 6 bases, leaving 18 bases not matched to a gene. Germline V lookup: CDR1 MNHGY, CDR2 SVAAGI. The CDR3 is 18 residues long. The CDR3: CASSLRRRPGGGADTQYF. CDR3 sequence (DNA): TGTGCCAGCAGTTTACGTAGGAGGCCCGGGGGGGGCGCGGATACGCAGTATTTT.

The V and J genes are TRBV30 and TRBJ2-6; D is unclear. CDR3 length: 18 amino acids. The germline CDR1 and CDR2 sequences are GTSNPN and SVGIG (reference sequence). V lost 0 bases, J lost 0 bases, and 15 bases lay in between. The CDR3 protein is CAWSVRGLTYSGANVLTF. The CDR3 region has the DNA TGTGCCTGGAGTGTACGAGGTCTAACTTACTCTGGGGCCAACGTCCTGACTTTC.

In its sample, this clonotype was seen a few times. The gene calls are TRBV19 and TRBJ1-5; TRBD1 aligns across 10 bases. Losses at the gene ends were 4 bases for V and 5 bases for J; bases not matched to a gene: 2. CDR1 and CDR2 (germline): LNHDA, SQIVND (reference sequence). The CDR3 consists of 14 residues. The CDR3 here is CASSTTGGYQPQHF. In DNA, the CDR3 is TGTGCCAGTAGTACGACAGGGGGCTATCAGCCCCAGCATTTT.

This chain connects TRBV11-2 to TRBJ1-5, with 8 bases aligning to TRBD1. Trimming cost V 3 bases and J 3 bases; bases outside gene matches: 1. The CDR3 covers 14 residues. The germline V gene has CDR1 SGHAT and CDR2 FQNNGV. The CDR3 sequence is CASSLDRANQPQHF. CDR3 coding DNA: TGTGCCAGCAGCTTGGACAGGGCCAATCAGCCCCAGCATTTT.

In this sample, this clonotype is medium-sized. The gene calls are TRBV28 and TRBJ2-1; D call uncertain. The CDR3 runs 13 residues. V lost 5 bases and J lost 4, with 9 bases in between. In germline, CDR1 is MDHEN, CDR2 SYDVKM. This chain's CDR3 is CASSLPPYNEQFF. The CDR3 DNA follows: TGTGCCAGCAGTCTCCCCCCATACAATGAGCAGTTCTTC.

The chain combines TRBV6-1 with TRBJ2-7, with D uncertain. Germline V gene sequence: CDR1 MNHNS, CDR2 SASEGT. V was shortened by 10 bases and J by 0 bases, with 16 bases between the two germline ends. The CDR3 runs 14 residues. CDR3 protein: CATGLAGISYEQYF. The CDR3 nucleotides are TGTGCCACCGGGTTAGCTGGCATCTCCTACGAGCAGTACTTC.

This sequence joins TRBV27 and TRBJ1-5; D ambiguous. This CDR3 region has 14 residues. Trimming took off 6 bases at V and 4 bases at J, with 13 bases between the two ends. The germline gives CDR1 MNHEY, CDR2 SMNVEV (reference sequence). DNA of the CDR3: TGTGCCAGCAGCCGAATCGGGGTAAATCAGCCCCAGCATTTT. Encoded protein: CASSRIGVNQPQHF.

As for this clonotype: A read error may explain this, as a much larger clone is one base away. The chain is built from TRBV24-1 and TRBJ1-2, with TRBD1 identical over 10 bases. The CDR3 runs 12 residues. The V gene's germline CDR1 is KGHDR and CDR2 SFDVKD. CDR3 in DNA: TGTGCCACTTCGACAGGGGGCTATAGCTACACCTTC. It translates to CATSTGGYSYTF.

The chain links TRBV7-2 to TRBJ1-2, with a possible D match to TRBD1 (5 bases). The CDR3 is 15 amino acids. The V end was cut by 2 bases, the J end by 2 bases, with 12 bases between. The germline V gene has CDR1 SGHTA and CDR2 FQGNSA. The CDR3 DNA sequence: TGTGCCAGCAGCTTATCGGGACGGAGGAACTATGGCTACACCTTC. Protein product: CASSLSGRRNYGYTF.

This clonotype showed up just a few times. The chain uses TRBV20-1 and TRBJ1-1; D not certain. The CDR3 runs to 12 residues. Germline V lookup: CDR1 DFQATT, CDR2 SNEGSKA (reference sequence). CDR3 sequence (DNA): TGCGGATCCGGGAATTTGAACACTGAAGCTTTCTTT. It translates to CGSGNLNTEAFF.

The chain is built from TRBV24-1 and TRBJ1-5; D unclear. The V gene's germline CDR1 is KGHDR and CDR2 SFDVKD. This CDR3 is 12 amino acids long. Between the trimmed V and J ends, which lost 7 bases and 5 bases, there was a span of 8 bases. CDR3 amino acids: CATSEGYQPQHF. The CDR3 DNA reads TGTGCCACCAGCGAGGGTTATCAGCCCCAGCATTTT.

The chain carries TRBV15 and TRBJ1-3, with D maybe TRBD1 (6 bases). Germline V CDR1 and CDR2: LNHNV, YYDKDF (reference sequence). There are 14 residues in the CDR3. V dropped 4 bases and J dropped 3 bases, with 10 bases sitting between them. The CDR3 coding sequence is TGTGCCACCAGCATGGGACATCGTGGAAACACCATATATTTT. It translates to CATSMGHRGNTIYF.

To note about this clonotype: One junction end does not reproduce the germline sequence, and a read error may be involved. The chain is built from TRBV20-1 and TRBJ2-3; D call uncertain. The CDR3 length is 13 residues. Germline V gives CDR1 DFQATT, CDR2 SNEGSKA (reference sequence). CDR3 amino acids: CSARVSARDAQYF. CDR3 nucleotides: TGCAGTGCTAGGGTCTCCGCTAGAGATGCGCAGTATTTT.

The chain combines TRBV19 with TRBJ1-5, with TRBD1 identical over 9 bases. Unmatched junction bases numbered 4, after V lost 3 bases and J lost 7 bases. CDR3 length: 14 amino acids. Looked up from germline, CDR1 is LNHDA and CDR2 is SQIVND (reference sequence). The CDR3 here is CASSMGTGRQPQHF. The CDR3 nucleotides are TGTGCCAGTAGTATGGGGACAGGGCGCCAGCCCCAGCATTTT.

The chain joins TRBV7-8 to TRBJ1-1; 8 nucleotides agree with TRBD1. This CDR3 comprises 15 residues. Germline V gene lookup returns CDR1 SGHVS and CDR2 FQNEAQ. V lost 3 bases and J lost 1; bases outside the gene matches: 4. This CDR3 reads CASSFAGTGNTEAFF. In DNA form, the CDR3 reads TGTGCCAGCAGCTTTGCCGGGACAGGGAACACTGAAGCTTTCTTT.

Written as DNA, the CDR3 is TGCGCCAGCAGCCCTAGGGAGGAGAGTGGCGAGCAGTACTTC. Its translation: CASSPREESGEQYF. V and J are TRBV5-1 and TRBJ2-7; a possible D gene is TRBD2 (6 bases). Germline-derived CDR1 and CDR2 are SGHRS and YFSETQ. The CDR3 totals 14 residues. Trimming left V 4 bases short and J 6 bases short, with 17 bases between.

This CDR3 is CASGPGGTSNQPQHF. DNA of the CDR3: TGTGCCAGTGGACCCGGAGGCACTAGCAATCAGCCCCAGCATTTT. This sequence joins TRBV19 and TRBJ1-5; D call uncertain. The CDR3 has 15 residues. V was trimmed by 8 bases and J by 0 bases, leaving 14 bases between them. CDR1 LNHDA and CDR2 SQIVND come from the germline V gene (reference sequence).

In its sample, this clonotype is medium-sized. The chain is built from TRBV6-1 and TRBJ2-1; D may correspond to TRBD1 or TRBD2 (5 bases each). The CDR3 has 14 residues. Germline V lookup: CDR1 MNHNS, CDR2 SASEGT. V was clipped by 6 bases and J by 4 bases, with 13 bases between them. In DNA form, the CDR3 reads TGTGCCAGCAGGGTCGGGACCCCTTACAATGAGCAGTTCTTC. Encoded protein: CASRVGTPYNEQFF.

The chain couples TRBV3-1 to TRBJ1-1; D is unclear. This CDR3 region has 13 residues. Germline V CDR1 and CDR2: LGHDT, YNNKEL (reference sequence). Trimming removed 7 bases at V and 2 bases at J, with 11 bases between. The CDR3 protein is CASTPSANTEAFF. In DNA form, the CDR3 reads TGTGCCAGCACCCCCTCAGCTAACACTGAAGCTTTCTTT.

This chain joins TRBV11-3 and TRBJ2-7; D gene uncertain. The germline CDR1 and CDR2 sequences are SGHNT and YENEEA. With 1 base removed from V and 7 bases from J, the gap between germline ends came to 11 bases. The length of the CDR3 is 13 residues. DNA of the CDR3: TGTGCCAGCAGCTTAGGAATTGCTCGGGAGCAGTACTTC. It yields the protein CASSLGIAREQYF.

V and J are TRBV12-3 or TRBV12-4 and TRBJ1-5; TRBD1 might be the D (5 bases). The V end lost 7 bases, the J end lost 1 base, and 8 bases lay between the germline ends. The CDR3 length is 13 residues. CDR3: CASKGDSNQPQHF. CDR3 nucleotide sequence: TGTGCCAGCAAAGGGGACAGCAATCAGCCCCAGCATTTT.

CDR3: CAISAAGRGSYEQYF. CDR3 bases: TGTGCCATCAGTGCAGCCGGGAGGGGATCCTACGAGCAGTACTTC. The rearrangement joins TRBV10-3 to TRBJ2-7, with 8 bases lining up with TRBD2. CDR3 length equals 15 residues. Germline V gives CDR1 ENHRY, CDR2 SYGVKD. Trimming cost V 4 bases and J 1 base; bases outside gene matches: 6.

This rearrangement joins TRBV21-1 to TRBJ1-5; the table names TRBD1, a call not compared with the DNA. TRBV21-1 is listed as a pseudogene. The CDR3 has 17 residues. The CDR3 protein is CASKGGGGRLPAQPQHF. CDR3 in DNA: TGTGCCAGCAAAGGGGGAGGCGGCCGCCTGCCTGCTCAGCCCCAGCATTTT.

There are a few counts of this clonotype. The chain links TRBV6-1 to TRBJ1-5, with TRBD1 identical over 7 bases. Germline assignment: CDR1 MNHNS and CDR2 SASEGT. The ends lost 4 bases at V and 6 bases at J; junction bases unmatched: 6. The CDR3 has 14 residues. The CDR3 DNA follows: TGTGCCAGCAGTGTGCAGGGGGTGGTTCAGCCCCAGCATTTT. As protein: CASSVQGVVQPQHF.

J is TRBJ2-1 and V is TRBV7-6; D call uncertain. The V gene lost 4 bases and the J gene lost 5 bases, with 18 bases spanning the gap. Germline assignment: CDR1 SGHVS and CDR2 FNYEAQ. The CDR3 covers 16 residues. The CDR3 DNA reads TGTGCCAGCAGCTCCCCCCTTCGAAGCGCTGACAATGAGCAGTTCTTC. Translating it yields CASSSPLRSADNEQFF.